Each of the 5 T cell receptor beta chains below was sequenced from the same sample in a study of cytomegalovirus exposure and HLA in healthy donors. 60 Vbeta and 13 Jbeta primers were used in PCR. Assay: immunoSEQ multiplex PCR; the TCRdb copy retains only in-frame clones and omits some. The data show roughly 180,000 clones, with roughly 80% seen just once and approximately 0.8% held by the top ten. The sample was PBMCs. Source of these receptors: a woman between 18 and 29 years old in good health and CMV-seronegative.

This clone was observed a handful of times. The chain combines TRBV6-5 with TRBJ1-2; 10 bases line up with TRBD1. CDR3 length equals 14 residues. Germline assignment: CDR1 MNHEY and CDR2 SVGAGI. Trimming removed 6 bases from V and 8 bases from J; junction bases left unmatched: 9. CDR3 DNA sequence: TGTGCCAGCAGCTCGGGACAGGGGTGGCGCGGCTACACCTTC. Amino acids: CASSSGQGWRGYTF.

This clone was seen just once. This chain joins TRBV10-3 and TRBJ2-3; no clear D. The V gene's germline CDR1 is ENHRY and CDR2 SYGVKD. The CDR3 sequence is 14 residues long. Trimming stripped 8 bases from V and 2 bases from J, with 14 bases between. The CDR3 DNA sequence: TGTGCCATCTCGATCCAGCGCAACACAGATACGCAGTATTTT. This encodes CAISIQRNTDTQYF.

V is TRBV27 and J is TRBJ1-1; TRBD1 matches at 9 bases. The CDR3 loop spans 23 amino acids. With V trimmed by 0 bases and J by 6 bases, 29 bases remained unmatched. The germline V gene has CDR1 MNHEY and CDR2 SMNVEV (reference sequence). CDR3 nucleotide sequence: TGTGCCAGCAGTTTATCTGTTCGATGGGGGCCGGTGGAAAAACAGGGGGCGCGATCTGAAGCTTTCTTT. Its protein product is CASSLSVRWGPVEKQGARSEAFF.

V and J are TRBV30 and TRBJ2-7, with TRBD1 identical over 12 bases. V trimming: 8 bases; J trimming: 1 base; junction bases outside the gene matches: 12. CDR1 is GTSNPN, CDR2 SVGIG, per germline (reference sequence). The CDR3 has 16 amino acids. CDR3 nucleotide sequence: TGTGCCGCGGGCGGGACAGGGGGCTTCAGATCCTACGAGCAGTACTTC. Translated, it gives CAAGGTGGFRSYEQYF.

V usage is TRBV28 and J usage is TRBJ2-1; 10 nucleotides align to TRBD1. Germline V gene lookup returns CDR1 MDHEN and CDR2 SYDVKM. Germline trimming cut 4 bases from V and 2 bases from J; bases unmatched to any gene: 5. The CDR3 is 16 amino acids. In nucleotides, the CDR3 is TGTGCCAGCAGTTCCCCCGGGACAGGGGCCTACAATGAGCAGTTCTTC. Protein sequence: CASSSPGTGAYNEQFF.